The 21 T cell receptor beta chains reported below all come from one sample, sequenced in a study of breast tumors, draining lymph nodes, adjacent tissues. TCRdb analysed the multiplex PCR reads with MiXCR anew, one entry per CDR3 protein. The sample has 150,000 to 200,000 distinct CDR3 sequences; more than 25% are singletons. Axillary draining lymph nodes of breast cancer patients supplied the node samples. Sequenced sample: axillary lymph node tissue. These receptors all stem from a female donor with breast cancer. Some clones in this sample may be carry-over from other donors' samples.

A word on this clonotype: An end of the junction does not agree with germline; a read error may underlie this. The chain links TRBV19 to TRBJ2-4; TRBD2 matches 10 bases. Germline V gives CDR1 LNHDA, CDR2 SQIVND (reference sequence). The CDR3 consists of 17 residues. The CDR3 nucleotides are TGTGCCAGTAGTGCGACTAGCGGGTCAGGGGCCAAAAACATTCAGTCCTTC. It yields the protein CASSATSGSGAKNIQSF. Based on the CDR3 plus reference TRBV19 and TRBJ2-4, the full variable domain is DGGITQSPKYLFRKEGQNVTLSCEQNLNHDAMYWYRQDPGQGLRLIYYSQIVNDFQKGDIAEGYSVSREKKESFPLTVTSAQKNPTAFYLCASSATSGSGAKNIQSFGAGTRLSVL.

At least ten counts were recorded for this clonotype. The chain couples TRBV29-1 to TRBJ1-2; D may be TRBD1 (5 bases). Germline assignment: CDR1 SQVTM and CDR2 ANQGSEA. CDR3 length equals 12 residues. V lost 7 bases and J lost 4, with 13 bases in between. For the CDR3, the DNA is TGCAGCGGGTTGAGTAGGGGCTATGGCTACACCTTC. Its protein is CSGLSRGYGYTF. The complete variable domain, with remaining parts taken from reference TRBV29-1 and TRBJ1-2, reads SAVISQKPSRDICQRGTSLTIQCQVDSQVTMMFWYRQQPGQSLTLIATANQGSEATYESGFVIDKFPISRPNLTFSTLTVSNMSPEDSSIYLCSGLSRGYGYTFGSGTRLTVV.

This clonotype has only a few counts. A much larger clone differs from this one at a single base, so this may be a read error. The V call is TRBV12-3 or TRBV12-4, the J call TRBJ1-2; tentatively, D is TRBD1 (6 bases). This CDR3 spans 15 amino acids. V was clipped by 5 bases and J by 4 bases, with 17 bases between them. CDR3 coding DNA: TGTGCCAGCAGTCACGGAGCAGGGGCCCCCTATGGCTACACCTTC. Translated, it gives CASSHGAGAPYGYTF.

This sequence joins TRBV7-2 and TRBJ1-2; TRBD1 matches at 10 bases. This CDR3 region has 16 residues. V was pared by 7 bases and J by 8 bases, with 16 bases of the junction left unmatched. In germline, CDR1 is SGHTA, CDR2 FQGNSA. The CDR3 region is CASNKAAGTGEVGYTF. CDR3 nucleotide sequence: TGTGCCAGCAACAAAGCCGCCGGGACAGGGGAGGTAGGCTACACCTTC.

This clonotype has a count of ten or more. This rearrangement joins TRBV7-2 to TRBJ2-5, with 8 nucleotides matching TRBD2. CDR1 and CDR2 (germline): SGHTA, FQGNSA. The CDR3 length is 15 residues. With 5 bases clipped from V and 5 bases from J, the junction kept 10 bases outside the gene matches. CDR3 amino acids: CASSLNKRERETQYF. The CDR3 DNA is TGTGCCAGCAGCCTCAATAAGCGGGAGCGGGAGACCCAGTACTTC.

This clonotype came up once. Relative to the germline gene, one junction end is altered; a read error may explain this. V usage is TRBV7-9 and J usage is TRBJ1-2; D might be TRBD1 (6 bases). The CDR3 sequence is 15 residues long. Looked up from germline, CDR1 is SEHNR and CDR2 is FQNEAQ (reference sequence). CDR3 sequence (DNA): TGTGCCAGCAGCTTAGTCGCAGGGGTGGATTCTGGCTACCCCTTC. It specifies CASSLVAGVDSGYPF.

The sample holds many counts of this clonotype. The V call is TRBV9, the J call TRBJ2-2; D is tentatively TRBD1 or TRBD2 (5 bases each). CDR3 length: 18 residues. Looked up from germline, CDR1 is SGDLS and CDR2 is YYNGEE. The germline V and J ends were trimmed by 0 bases and 0 bases, with 15 bases remaining between them. CDR3 sequence: CASSVDEGIPANTGELFF. Written as DNA, the CDR3 is TGTGCCAGCAGCGTAGACGAGGGGATCCCCGCGAACACCGGGGAGCTGTTTTTT.

The chain joins TRBV29-1 to TRBJ2-5; no definite D call. Trimming took off 7 bases at V and 0 bases at J, with 21 bases between the two ends. Germline values: CDR1 SQVTM, CDR2 ANQGSEA. The CDR3 loop spans 16 amino acids. Here the CDR3 reads CSAKLSVRSYQETQYF. CDR3 in DNA: TGCAGCGCTAAATTGTCGGTCCGATCGTACCAAGAGACCCAGTACTTC.

This clonotype occurred many times. The rearrangement uses TRBV28 and TRBJ2-1; 11 bases line up with TRBD2. The germline V gene has CDR1 MDHEN and CDR2 SYDVKM. The junction had 11 bases not matched to a gene; V was cut back by 6 bases and J by 7 bases. The CDR3 runs to 16 residues. The chain's CDR3 is CASSFPTSGTFNEQFF. For the CDR3, the DNA is TGTGCCAGCAGCTTCCCGACTAGCGGGACCTTTAATGAGCAGTTCTTC.

The rearrangement uses TRBV12-3 or TRBV12-4 and TRBJ1-2; no reliable D call. Trimming took off 3 bases at V and 4 bases at J, with 9 bases between the two ends. The CDR3 loop spans 13 amino acids. The CDR3 DNA sequence: TGTGCCAGCAGTTTGGAGGGTAGCTATGGCTACACCTTC. It is translated as CASSLEGSYGYTF.

In regard to this clonotype: A junction boundary mismatches the germline segment, possibly from a read error. Here the CDR3 DNA reads TGTGCCACCAGCGGCCACAGGGATGGGGAAAGACTGTTTTTT. It translates to CATSGHRDGERLFF. The J gene is TRBJ1-4, the V gene TRBV15, with D perhaps matching TRBD1 (6 bases). The CDR3 consists of 14 residues. In germline, CDR1 is LNHNV, CDR2 YYDKDF (reference sequence).

A remark on this clonotype: An end of the junction differs from the germline gene, which may be a read error. V usage is TRBV20-1 and J usage is TRBJ2-1, with 8 bases that match TRBD1. This CDR3 is 12 amino acids long. Germline values: CDR1 DFQATT, CDR2 SNEGSKA (reference sequence). CDR3 amino acids: CSARDRGNEQFF. In DNA, the CDR3 is TGCAGTGCCAGAGACAGGGGAAATGAGCAGTTCTTC.

The chain carries TRBV5-1 and TRBJ2-2; D is possibly TRBD1 (8 bases). The ends were cut back, 0 bases at V and 6 bases at J, with 18 bases in the middle. From germline, CDR1 is SGHRS and CDR2 YFSETQ. This CDR3 contains 17 residues. DNA for the CDR3: TGCGCCAGCAGCTTGGCCGGAGGTACAGGGGGGGCCGGGGAGCTGTTTTTT. It yields the protein CASSLAGGTGGAGELFF. Complete variable domain (other parts from reference TRBV5-1 and TRBJ2-2): KAGVTQTPRYLIKTRGQQVTLSCSPISGHRSVSWYQQTPGQGLQFLFEYFSETQRNKGNFPGRFSGRQFSNSRSEMNVSTLELGDSALYLCASSLAGGTGGAGELFFGEGSRLTVL.

This clonotype was detected many times. This chain joins TRBV20-1 and TRBJ2-3; possible D gene TRBD2, 5 bases. Trimming removed 0 bases at V and 1 base at J, with 8 bases between. Germline assignment: CDR1 DFQATT and CDR2 SNEGSKA (reference sequence). This CDR3 region has 14 residues. CDR3 in amino acids: CSARDPAGTDTQYF. The CDR3 DNA is TGCAGTGCTAGAGATCCAGCGGGCACAGATACGCAGTATTTT.

Notes on this clonotype: The junction shows a germline mismatch at one end, possibly a read error. For the CDR3, the DNA is TGTGCCAGCAGTCACTCGACTAGCCCGCAGTATTTT. Translation gives CASSHSTSPQYF. This chain links TRBV6-6 with TRBJ2-3; 7 nucleotides line up with TRBD2. The germline gives CDR1 MNHNY, CDR2 SVGAGI (reference sequence). The CDR3 spans 12 residues.

This clonotype has only a few counts. A much larger clone lies one base from this, so it may be a read error. V usage is TRBV6-5 and J usage is TRBJ2-3; TRBD1 is a possible D gene (5 bases). The CDR3 extends over 14 amino acids. Trimming left V 5 bases short and J 3 bases short, with 12 bases between. Germline CDR1 and CDR2: MNHEY and SVGAGI. In DNA form, the CDR3 reads TGTGCCAGCAGTCACAAGGGGTTAACAGATACGCAGTATTTT. Residues: CASSHKGLTDTQYF.

This clonotype was observed many times. V and J are TRBV7-3 and TRBJ2-1; 10 bases align to TRBD2. Per germline, CDR1 SGHTA and CDR2 FQGTGA. Trimming took 5 bases from V and 5 from J; bases not matched to a gene: 6. CDR3 size: 15 residues. In DNA, the CDR3 is TGTGCCAGCAGCCGTAGCGGGAGGAATAACAATGAGCAGTTCTTC. Translation gives CASSRSGRNNNEQFF.

As to this clonotype: One base away lies a much larger clone, so this may be a sequencing read error. This chain uses TRBV6-5 with TRBJ2-1; D is ambiguous. Per germline, CDR1 MNHEY and CDR2 SVGAGI. The V gene lost 5 bases and the J gene lost 6 bases, with 14 bases spanning the gap. The CDR3 has 14 amino acids. The CDR3 nucleotides read TGTGCCAGCAGTCGCTCTGGCAAGCTCAATGAGCAGTTCTTC. Translated: CASSRSGKLNEQFF.

Comment on this clonotype: Because the CDR3's place on the DNA is in doubt, the DNA is left out and the CDR3 is given as listed by TCRdb. The genes are TRBV7-2 and TRBJ2-2; TRBD2, the D gene given by the table, was not confirmed from the DNA. Germline-derived CDR1 and CDR2 are SGHTA and FQGNSA. With termini counted, the CDR3 has 23 amino acids. The CDR3 here is CASSSRTGASSQFFGLGIGELFF.

As to this clonotype: One end of the junction is discordant with germline, which a read error may explain. The chain recombines TRBV7-3 with TRBJ2-2, with 14 positions matching TRBD2. CDR3 length: 18 residues. Germline CDR1 SGHTA, CDR2 FQGTGA. The CDR3 reads CASGLYGTSGSTGEELFF. For the CDR3, the DNA is TGTGCCAGCGGCTTATACGGGACTAGCGGGAGTACTGGCGAGGAGCTGTTTTTT.

This clonotype was observed a handful of times. The chain has TRBV27 and TRBJ2-6; D possibly corresponds to TRBD2 (6 bases). The germline gives CDR1 MNHEY, CDR2 SMNVEV (reference sequence). V lost 7 bases to trimming and J lost 0 bases, with 19 bases between them. The CDR3 has 18 residues. The CDR3 loop is CASKAVGLAFSGANVLTF. Written as DNA, the CDR3 is TGTGCCAGCAAGGCCGTGGGACTCGCCTTCTCTGGGGCCAACGTCCTGACTTTC. The variable domain in full, with the rest retrieved from reference TRBV27 and TRBJ2-6, is EAQVTQNPRYLITVTGKKLTVTCSQNMNHEYMSWYRQDPGLGLRQIYYSMNVEVTDKGDVPEGYKVSRKEKRNFPLILESPSPNQTSLYFCASKAVGLAFSGANVLTFGAGSRLTVL.